The following is a T cell receptor (beta chain) sequence with its context. Its antigen is still unknown. No qualities accompany the bases; no much larger clone lies one base away. TCRbeta CDR3 regions were amplified from genomic DNA by means of the immunoSEQ Assay, a bias-controlled multiplex PCR. Regarding the original processing steps: Nucleated cell counts per sample were estimated from amplification of reference gene primers within the assay. To quantify the absolute abundance of each unique TCRbeta CDR3 rearrangement, sequence reads were collapsed and filtered. For each sample, productive Simpson clonality was calculated as the square root of Simpson's diversity index across productive rearrangements. Not all clones reach the TCRdb copy of this immuneACCESS table, which keeps in-frame sequences only. Checked studies attribute under half of the gap to unresolved V genes and leave the rest unexplained. Clonal size and the V and J genes are those of that table, whereas D and trimming came from the DNA. The sample profile shows some 170,000 clones; roughly 90% of them were found once. The top ten hold over 0.95% of the sample.

This sample is part of a study of blood T cell repertoires in COVID-19 (dated by TCRdb to about 2020). With respect to the entire study: Samples covering the acute and convalescent phases of COVID-19 were provided by collaborators in the United States, Italy and Spain. The prospective study material was composed of cDNA or gDNA derived from T cells, B-cell-depleted T cells, or PBMCs. Deeply sampled blood TCRbeta repertoires from subjects exposed to, actively infected with, or recovered from COVID-19 were included in the dataset. The repertoires were made available in a free public database intended to serve as a resource for research on the immune response to SARS-CoV-2. The samples were drawn from the first 160 participants of the ongoing ImmuneRACE study and from 1,200 or so subjects provided by 6 global collaborators. Sample metadata almost always included a de-identified subject ID, COVID-19 status, age in years and sex. Where available, HLA class I and class II types were taken from metadata supplied by the sample provider and were not determined by assay-based typing.

General conclusions and limits of the study: How much clinical and demographic metadata was included differed by source and by participant, and the metadata was provided uncurated.

Participants in the prospective study were enrolled through a virtual design, were aged about 18 to 90 years, and lived in approximately 24 United States geographic areas. Cohort assignment in the prospective study relied on participant-reported clinical history from a screening survey and a study questionnaire. Each participant in the prospective study had whole blood, serum and a nasopharyngeal or oropharyngeal swab collected by mobile phlebotomists. Over an approximately 2-month period, participants in the prospective study had the option of providing additional blood draws and questionnaires. Before DNA extraction, prospective study blood samples were shipped either frozen or at room temperature. The germline V gene provides CDR1 SGHDT and CDR2 YYEEEE. Cut back by 0 bases and 0 bases, the V and J ends lie 13 bases apart. The CDR3 starts with the cysteine, ends with the phenylalanine, and has 17 residues. The sequence is cut down to CDR3 DNA, 51 bases in frame from base 1.

The chain couples TRBV5-6 to TRBJ2-1, with an unclear D gene assignment. The sequence was obtained from a human donor with acute COVID-19. The donor label of this sample is uncertain. Sequencing was done on a sample of PBMCs or T cells enriched from blood (not recorded which). The bases read TGTGCCAGCAGCTTGGGGTCATTTGTTAGCTCCTACAATGAGCAGTTCTTC. Its coded protein is CASSLGSFVSSYNEQFF. Joined to the reference TRBV5-6 and TRBJ2-1 proteins, this CDR3 gives the full variable domain: DAGVTQSPTHLIKTRGQQVTLRCSPKSGHDTVSWYQQALGQGPQFIFQYYEEEERQRGNFPDRFSGHQFPNYSSELNVNALLLGDSALYLCASSLGSFVSSYNEQFFGPGTRLTVL.